Listed below are T cell receptor beta chains from one sample, sequenced in a study of PD-L1 blockade in urothelial cancer. The data were produced by immunoSEQ multiplex PCR, yet TCRdb's version contains in-frame clones alone and is incomplete. This table has tens of thousands of clones, 75% to 85% appearing once. This specimen was PBMCs, taken around atezolizumab (anti-PD-L1) treatment. The receptors were sampled from a man between 65 and 85 years old with urothelial cancer. The CDR3 runs from the conserved cysteine through the conserved F or W. A D gene is named only where the DNA matches it firmly. Where a row states a size, it is once, few, many or the class of an expanded clone; other rows omit it.

J	V	D	size	DNA	CDR3
TRBJ2-1	TRBV19	-	-	TGTGCCAGTAGTATAGCCAGGGAAACCTACAATGAGCAGTTCTTC	CASSIARETYNEQFF
TRBJ2-1	TRBV19	TRBD2	-	TGTGCCAGTAGTGCGAGCGGGACCTCCTACAATGAGCAGTTCTTC	CASSASGTSYNEQFF
TRBJ2-2	TRBV9	-	few	TGTGCCAGCAGCGTATCTAGTGTCGGGTATTTCGCGAACACCGGGGAGCTGTTTTTT	CASSVSSVGYFANTGELFF
TRBJ1-1	TRBV6-6	TRBD1	few	TGTGCCGCCCGGACAGGGAACACTGAAGCTTTCTTT	CAARTGNTEAFF
TRBJ2-3	TRBV18	TRBD2	-	TGTGCCAGCTCACCAAAAAGAGGGACTAGCGGGACATCGCAGTATTTT	CASSPKRGTSGTSQYF
TRBJ2-5	TRBV5-4	-	-	TGTGCCAGCAGCACACAGTTCCAAGAGACCCAGTACTTC	CASSTQFQETQYF
TRBJ2-5	TRBV6-6	-	once	TGTGCCAGCAGCCGACGAGGGGGCCAAGAGACCCAGTACTTC	CASSRRGGQETQYF
TRBJ2-5	TRBV28	TRBD2	few	TGTGCCAGCAGTAGACTAGCGGGAGTCCCGGAGACCCAGTACTTC	CASSRLAGVPETQYF
TRBJ1-1	TRBV13	-	-	TGTGCCAGCAGCTATAATGTGAGGGGGACTGAAGCTTTCTTT	CASSYNVRGTEAFF
TRBJ2-3	TRBV14	-	-	TGTGCCAGCAGCCACGGGGGAGATACGCAGTATTTT	CASSHGGDTQYF
TRBJ1-1	TRBV5-1	TRBD1	-	TGCGCCAGCAGCCCACGGGGACAGGGGGCATCTGAAGCTTTCTTT	CASSPRGQGASEAFF
TRBJ2-7	TRBV28	-	-	TGTGCCAGCAGTTTCCGCGGCCTTTCCTACGAGCAGTACTTC	CASSFRGLSYEQYF
TRBJ1-5	TRBV6-4	-	-	TGTGCCAGCAGCCAGGGTGGGAGCAATCAGCCCCAGCATTTT	CASSQGGSNQPQHF